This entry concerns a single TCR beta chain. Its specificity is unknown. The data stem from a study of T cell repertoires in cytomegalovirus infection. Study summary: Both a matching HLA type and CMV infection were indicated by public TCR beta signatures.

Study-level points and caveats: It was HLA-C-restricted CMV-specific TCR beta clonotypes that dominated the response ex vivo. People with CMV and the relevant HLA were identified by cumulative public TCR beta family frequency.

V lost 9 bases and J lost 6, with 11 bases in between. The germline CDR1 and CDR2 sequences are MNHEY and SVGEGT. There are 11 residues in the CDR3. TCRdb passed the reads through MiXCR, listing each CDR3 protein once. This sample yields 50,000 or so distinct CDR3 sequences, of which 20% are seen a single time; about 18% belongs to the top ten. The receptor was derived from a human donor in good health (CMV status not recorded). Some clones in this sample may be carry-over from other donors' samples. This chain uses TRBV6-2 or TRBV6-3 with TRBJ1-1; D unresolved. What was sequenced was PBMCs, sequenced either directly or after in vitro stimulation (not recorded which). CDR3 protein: CASEDGPEAFF. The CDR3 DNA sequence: TGTGCCAGTGAGGACGGTCCTGAAGCTTTCTTT.